These 2 T cell receptor beta chains originate from one sample sequenced in a study of Tregs in tolerant kidney transplant recipients. The protocol was immunoSEQ multiplex PCR, while the TCRdb copy is restricted to in-frame clones and leaves out a portion. The sample lists about 77,000 clones; approximately 98% were seen once. This specimen was CD4+ T cells from blood, taken before the transplant. These receptors all come from a human donor who received a combined kidney and bone marrow transplant.

Remarks on this clone: The junction shows a germline mismatch at one end, possibly a read error. The chain recombines TRBV5-6 with TRBJ1-5; D possibly corresponds to TRBD1 (6 bases). This CDR3 contains 15 residues. The germline gives CDR1 SGHDT, CDR2 YYEEEE. The CDR3 DNA follows: TGTGCCAGCAGCTTGTCGACAGGAAGCAGTCAGCCCCAGCATTTT. It translates to CASSLSTGSSQPQHF. The variable domain in full, completed from reference TRBV5-6 and TRBJ1-5, reads DAGVTQSPTHLIKTRGQQVTLRCSPKSGHDTVSWYQQALGQGPQFIFQYYEEEERQRGNFPDRFSGHQFPNYSSELNVNALLLGDSALYLCASSLSTGSSQPQHFGDGTRLSIL.

The chain recombines TRBV19 with TRBJ1-5; D perhaps matches TRBD1 (6 bases). CDR3 length: 14 residues. Germline-derived CDR1 and CDR2 are LNHDA and SQIVND (reference sequence). The V and J ends lost 3 bases and 6 bases respectively, with 12 bases between them. CDR3 bases: TGTGCCAGTAGTATTGGGGGGGGCGGTCAGCCCCAGCATTTT. Translation gives CASSIGGGGQPQHF.